This note documents a single T cell receptor (beta chain) sequence. No antigen is known for it. Time point noted: baseline pretreatment blood. Treatment specified: 15 Gy SBRT to primary tumor, nephrectomy 4 weeks later. This entry belongs to a study of radiation and T cells in renal cell carcinoma. Study findings and constraints: In blood, top tumor clones expanded by 2 weeks, shrinking by 4.

TCRdb's copy holds only in-frame clones and misses some; the assay was immunoSEQ multiplex PCR. In the table there are 95,000 or so clones, 75% to 90% of which are singletons. The CDR3 sequence is 18 residues long. The specimen comprised blood, sampled from a patient whose treatment included radiotherapy and nephrectomy. This chain uses TRBV21-1 with TRBJ2-3; the D call of TRBD2 is as the table states it, not checked on the DNA. TRBV21-1 is described as a pseudogene. The source of this sequence is a man in his fifties with renal cell carcinoma. The CDR3, as DNA: TGTGCCAGCACCCAGCTAGGCGGGGGGGGCCCGGTCACAGATACGCAGTATTTT. Amino acid sequence: CASTQLGGGGPVTDTQYF.